This T cell receptor beta chain was observed in a study of T cells after yellow fever vaccination. Study-wide findings and caveats: Post-booster reappearance was seen for most primary-vaccination clones (about 96% CD4, 88% CD8). Overlap between CD4 and CD8 compartments was detected for a small share of clonotypes. Abundant clonotypes (contaminants from the bulk population) could be present in FACS-sorted repertoires.

Universal primer sites and UMIs were introduced during 5'RACE template-switching synthesis of TCR cDNA. TCRdb re-analysed the 5' RACE reads in MiXCR, keeping a single row per CDR3 protein. Of fewer than 650,000 distinct CDR3 sequences in the sample, roughly a fifth are singletons; the top ten hold about a sixth. As regards this clonotype: Its antigen is not identified.

This CDR3 is 17 amino acids long. Germline V gives CDR1 SGHRS, CDR2 YFSETQ. V lost 2 bases, J lost 0 bases, and 8 bases stayed unmatched. The source is a man between 18 and 35 years old who received the YFV17D yellow fever vaccine. This chain links TRBV5-1 with TRBJ2-3; TRBD2 matches 8 bases. The sequencing used PBMCs, collected 20 to 25 days after the first yellow fever vaccination. The CDR3 spells CASSFPGGGTSTDTQYF. The CDR3 region has the DNA TGCGCCAGCAGCTTCCCTGGCGGGGGGACTAGCACAGATACGCAGTATTTT. Filled out from reference TRBV5-1 and TRBJ2-3, the complete variable domain reads KAGVTQTPRYLIKTRGQQVTLSCSPISGHRSVSWYQQTPGQGLQFLFEYFSETQRNKGNFPGRFSGRQFSNSRSEMNVSTLELGDSALYLCASSFPGGGTSTDTQYFGPGTRLTVL.